These 19 T cell receptor beta chains came from one sample sequenced in a study of blood T cell repertoires in COVID-19 (dated by TCRdb to the early 2020s). Receptor amplification or capture employed the immunoSEQ multiplex PCR assay. The source is immuneACCESS, and TCRdb retained only in-frame sequences with V and J called. Part of the clones is not carried over; for the studies checked, unresolved V genes explain less than half of this, and the remainder is unexplained. The sample data list over 350,000 clones, and 87% of these were observed just once. The ten largest clones capture 1.5% to 2% of the sample. Specimen: PBMCs or T cells enriched from blood (not recorded which). Receptor source: a woman aged 18-30 years with acute COVID-19.

The chain joins TRBV5-6 to TRBJ1-5, with TRBD1 identical over 8 bases. The CDR3 spans 15 residues. V trimming: 4 bases; J trimming: 7 bases; junction bases outside the gene matches: 10. From germline, CDR1 is SGHDT and CDR2 YYEEEE. The CDR3 DNA sequence: TGTGCCAGCAGCCAGCTCACAGGGGGAGGACAGCCCCAGCATTTT. It encodes CASSQLTGGGQPQHF.

Concerning this clone itself: This same CDR3 is encoded by further DNA sequences in the sample. This rearrangement joins TRBV3-1 (or the pseudogene TRBV3-2) to TRBJ1-5; 9 bases map to TRBD1. The CDR3 spans 14 residues. Trimming took 2 bases from V and 7 from J; bases not matched to a gene: 3. Germline lookup yields CDR1 LGHDT and CDR2 YNNKEL (reference sequence). Here the CDR3 DNA reads TGTGCCAGCAGCCAAACAGGGGGCGGGCAGCCCCAGCATTTT. Its protein is CASSQTGGGQPQHF.

The rearrangement uses TRBV11-2 and TRBJ2-5, with 8 bases matching TRBD2. Germline CDR1 SGHAT, CDR2 FQNNGV. The CDR3 has 15 residues. J lost 7 bases, V lost 4 bases, and 11 bases had no gene match. The CDR3: CASSSTGLVEGTQYF. The CDR3, as DNA: TGTGCCAGCAGCTCCACGGGACTAGTGGAAGGGACCCAGTACTTC.

V usage is TRBV4-1 and J usage is TRBJ2-1; TRBD2 is a possible D gene (5 bases). CDR3 size: 13 residues. Germline V gene lookup returns CDR1 MGHRA and CDR2 YSYEKL. With 0 bases removed from V and 6 bases from J, the gap between germline ends came to 6 bases. CDR3 coding DNA: TGCGCCAGCAGCCAAGATGGGAGCAATGAGCAGTTCTTC. This translates into CASSQDGSNEQFF.

This clone was seen a single time. The chain couples TRBV5-4 to TRBJ1-1; the D gene is possibly TRBD1 (5 bases). Trimming removed 1 base at V and 1 base at J, with 11 bases between. The length of the CDR3 is 15 residues. Germline V gene data show CDR1 as SGHNT and CDR2 as YYREEE (reference sequence). The CDR3 spells CASSLQGVQNTEAFF. The DNA of the CDR3 is TGTGCCAGCAGCTTGCAAGGGGTGCAGAACACTGAAGCTTTCTTT.

The chain is built from TRBV4-2 and TRBJ2-1; 8 positions agree with TRBD1. The length of the CDR3 is 15 residues. Germline CDR1 and CDR2: LGHNA and YNFKEQ. After removal of 1 base from V and 8 bases from J, the junction contained 7 bases not matched to a gene. The CDR3, as DNA: TGTGCCAGCAGCCAAGGAGAGACAGGGGTCGATGAGCAGTTCTTC. Its translation: CASSQGETGVDEQFF.

The chain recombines TRBV29-1 with TRBJ2-1, with D possibly TRBD2 on 5 matching bases. This CDR3 contains 11 residues. CDR1 SQVTM and CDR2 ANQGSEA come from the germline V gene. The V and J ends lost 7 bases and 8 bases respectively, with 12 bases between them. The CDR3 bases are TGCAGCGGAGGTAGGGAGTATGAGCAGTTCTTC. This sequence encodes CSGGREYEQFF.

The V and J genes are TRBV7-3 and TRBJ2-1; D possibly corresponds to TRBD2 (7 bases). Per the germline V gene, CDR1 is SGHTA and CDR2 is FQGTGA. The CDR3 loop spans 15 amino acids. V was pared by 1 base and J by 6 bases, with 13 bases between. As DNA, the CDR3 is TGTGCCAGCAGCTTAAGGTGGGGGGGCCCCAATGAGCAGTTCTTC. Its protein product is CASSLRWGGPNEQFF.

V gene TRBV12-3 or TRBV12-4 combines with J gene TRBJ2-1; maybe TRBD2 (7 bases). V shed 6 bases and J shed 9 bases, with 15 bases lying between them. This CDR3 contains 13 residues. The CDR3: CASRATGGSEQFF. CDR3 in DNA: TGTGCCAGCAGGGCGACGGGGGGCAGTGAGCAGTTCTTC.

Points on this clone: This sample also contains other DNA sequences that code for the same CDR3. The chain joins TRBV7-2 to TRBJ1-1, with D unclear. This CDR3 is 13 amino acids long. Germline lookup yields CDR1 SGHTA and CDR2 FQGNSA. The germline V and J ends were trimmed by 2 bases and 1 base, with 5 bases remaining between them. The DNA of the CDR3 is TGTGCCAGCAGCTTAAGAGGGAACACTGAAGCTTTCTTT. Its translation is CASSLRGNTEAFF. Combining the CDR3 with reference TRBV7-2 and TRBJ1-1 gives the whole variable domain GAGVSQSPSNKVTEKGKDVELRCDPISGHTALYWYRQSLGQGLEFLIYFQGNSAPDKSGLPSDRFSAERTGGSVSTLTIQRTQQEDSAVYLCASSLRGNTEAFFGQGTRLTVV.

The gene calls are TRBV5-6 and TRBJ2-1; 10 nucleotides agree with TRBD2. The CDR3 contains 16 residues. Germline V gene data show CDR1 as SGHDT and CDR2 as YYEEEE. V lost 0 bases and J lost 8; bases outside the gene matches: 8. CDR3 residues: CASSLGPSGSRDEQFF. As DNA, the CDR3 is TGTGCCAGCAGCTTGGGCCCTAGCGGGAGTAGGGATGAGCAGTTCTTC.

The chain links TRBV27 to TRBJ1-1; 8 bases align to TRBD1. The germline V gene has CDR1 MNHEY and CDR2 SMNVEV (reference sequence). This CDR3 is 14 amino acids long. With 3 bases clipped from V and 8 bases from J, the junction kept 8 bases outside the gene matches. Here the CDR3 DNA reads TGTGCCAGCAGTTTCGTGGGGACAGGCCGCGAAGCTTTCTTT. Encoded protein: CASSFVGTGREAFF.

The genes are TRBV7-2 and TRBJ1-1; the D is unclear. The CDR3 extends over 14 amino acids. CDR1 is SGHTA, CDR2 FQGNSA, per germline. V dropped 5 bases and J dropped 1 base, with 11 bases sitting between them. The CDR3 region has the DNA TGTGCCAGCAGCCCAGGACTCTCGAACACTGAAGCTTTCTTT. Its translation: CASSPGLSNTEAFF.

In DNA form, the CDR3 reads TGTGCCAGCAGCTTAGCGCTAGCGGGAGACAACGAGCAGTACTTC. This sequence encodes CASSLALAGDNEQYF. V usage is TRBV7-2 and J usage is TRBJ2-7; 10 bases are shared with TRBD2. Trimming at V came to 0 bases and at J to 5 bases, leaving 4 bases not matched to a gene. From germline, CDR1 is SGHTA and CDR2 FQGNSA. This CDR3 has 15 residues. Combining the CDR3 with reference TRBV7-2 and TRBJ2-7 gives the whole variable domain GAGVSQSPSNKVTEKGKDVELRCDPISGHTALYWYRQSLGQGLEFLIYFQGNSAPDKSGLPSDRFSAERTGGSVSTLTIQRTQQEDSAVYLCASSLALAGDNEQYFGPGTRLTVT.

The chain is built from TRBV28 and TRBJ2-3; 11 bases match TRBD2. This CDR3 spans 15 amino acids. Trimming removed 4 bases from V and 4 bases from J; junction bases left unmatched: 4. Germline CDR1 reads MDHEN; CDR2 reads SYDVKM. This chain's CDR3 is CASSSSGRLPDTQYF. The DNA of the CDR3 is TGTGCCAGCAGTTCTAGCGGGAGGCTTCCAGATACGCAGTATTTT.

The rearrangement links TRBV5-1 to TRBJ2-3; 9 positions agree with TRBD1. J was trimmed by 6 bases and V by 5 bases; bases with no gene match: 7. The V gene's germline CDR1 is SGHRS and CDR2 YFSETQ. CDR3 length equals 14 residues. Here the CDR3 reads CASSRTGAADTQYF. The CDR3 nucleotides read TGCGCCAGCAGTCGGACAGGGGCGGCGGATACGCAGTATTTT. The full variable domain, its missing parts supplied by reference TRBV5-1 and TRBJ2-3, is KAGVTQTPRYLIKTRGQQVTLSCSPISGHRSVSWYQQTPGQGLQFLFEYFSETQRNKGNFPGRFSGRQFSNSRSEMNVSTLELGDSALYLCASSRTGAADTQYFGPGTRLTVL.

The J gene is TRBJ2-7, the V gene TRBV5-1; TRBD1 aligns across 12 bases. This CDR3 is 15 amino acids long. V shed 7 bases, J shed 5 bases, and the junction held 10 bases outside the gene matches. Looked up from germline, CDR1 is SGHRS and CDR2 is YFSETQ. The CDR3: CASGSTGTGGNEQYF. CDR3 in DNA: TGCGCCAGCGGATCCACCGGGACAGGGGGCAACGAGCAGTACTTC.

This chain uses TRBV28 with TRBJ1-3; D possibly corresponds to TRBD1 (5 bases). The V end was cut by 3 bases, the J end by 3 bases, with 9 bases between. Germline-derived CDR1 and CDR2 are MDHEN and SYDVKM. This CDR3 contains 14 residues. The CDR3 region has the DNA TGTGCCAGCAGTTTGGGGGGTTTTGGAAACACCATATATTTT. Encoded protein: CASSLGGFGNTIYF. Using reference TRBV28 and TRBJ1-3 for the parts outside the CDR3, the full variable domain is DVKVTQSSRYLVKRTGEKVFLECVQDMDHENMFWYRQDPGLGLRLIYFSYDVKMKEKGDIPEGYSVSREKKERFSLILESASTNQTSMYLCASSLGGFGNTIYFGEGSWLTVV.

The chain recombines TRBV20-1 with TRBJ2-1; a weak D match, TRBD2 (5 bases). CDR1 and CDR2 (germline): DFQATT, SNEGSKA (reference sequence). There are 10 residues in the CDR3. Deletions cut 6 bases from V and 15 bases from J, with 15 bases between. The CDR3 DNA follows: TGCAGTGCCGGGGAGCTGCGATCGTTCTTC. Its translation: CSAGELRSFF.